This is a list of T cell receptor beta chains from one sample in a study of T cells after posttransplantation cyclophosphamide. TCRdb keeps only in-frame clones here, not all; method: immunoSEQ multiplex PCR. The data contain approximately 12,000 clones, over 2% of them seen just once; the ten biggest clones take up around 15%. Material: PBMCs, obtained after allogeneic stem cell transplant with posttransplant cyclophosphamide. These receptors were collected from a young adult male patient who received an allogeneic stem cell transplant from a related donor, was CMV-positive, and had no GVHD. The T cells may partly be graft donor cells. CDR3s include the opening cysteine and the closing phenylalanine or tryptophan.

v_gene: TRBV7-3; j_gene: TRBJ2-5; CDR3aa: CASSSSGGETQYF
v_gene: TRBV11-2; j_gene: TRBJ2-1; CDR3aa: CASSLGLVRERSNEQFF
v_gene: TRBV4-2; j_gene: TRBJ1-6; CDR3aa: CASSQDFQAFNSPLHF
v_gene: TRBV19; j_gene: TRBJ2-2; CDR3aa: CASSTQRGTTGELFF
v_gene: TRBV4-1; j_gene: TRBJ1-3; CDR3aa: CASSQAVRAGGNTIYF
v_gene: TRBV7-9; j_gene: TRBJ1-6; CDR3aa: CASSFRDTPSSYNSPLLF
v_gene: TRBV6-5; j_gene: TRBJ1-1; CDR3aa: CASRTRDREVAFF
v_gene: TRBV11-2; j_gene: TRBJ2-7; CDR3aa: CASSAPGGGLFNEQYF
v_gene: TRBV9; j_gene: TRBJ2-1; CDR3aa: CASNPGRTMEQFF
v_gene: TRBV6-6; j_gene: TRBJ1-5; CDR3aa: CASMKGDSNQAQHF
v_gene: TRBV5-1; j_gene: TRBJ2-1; CDR3aa: CASSPPTSGTYNEQFF